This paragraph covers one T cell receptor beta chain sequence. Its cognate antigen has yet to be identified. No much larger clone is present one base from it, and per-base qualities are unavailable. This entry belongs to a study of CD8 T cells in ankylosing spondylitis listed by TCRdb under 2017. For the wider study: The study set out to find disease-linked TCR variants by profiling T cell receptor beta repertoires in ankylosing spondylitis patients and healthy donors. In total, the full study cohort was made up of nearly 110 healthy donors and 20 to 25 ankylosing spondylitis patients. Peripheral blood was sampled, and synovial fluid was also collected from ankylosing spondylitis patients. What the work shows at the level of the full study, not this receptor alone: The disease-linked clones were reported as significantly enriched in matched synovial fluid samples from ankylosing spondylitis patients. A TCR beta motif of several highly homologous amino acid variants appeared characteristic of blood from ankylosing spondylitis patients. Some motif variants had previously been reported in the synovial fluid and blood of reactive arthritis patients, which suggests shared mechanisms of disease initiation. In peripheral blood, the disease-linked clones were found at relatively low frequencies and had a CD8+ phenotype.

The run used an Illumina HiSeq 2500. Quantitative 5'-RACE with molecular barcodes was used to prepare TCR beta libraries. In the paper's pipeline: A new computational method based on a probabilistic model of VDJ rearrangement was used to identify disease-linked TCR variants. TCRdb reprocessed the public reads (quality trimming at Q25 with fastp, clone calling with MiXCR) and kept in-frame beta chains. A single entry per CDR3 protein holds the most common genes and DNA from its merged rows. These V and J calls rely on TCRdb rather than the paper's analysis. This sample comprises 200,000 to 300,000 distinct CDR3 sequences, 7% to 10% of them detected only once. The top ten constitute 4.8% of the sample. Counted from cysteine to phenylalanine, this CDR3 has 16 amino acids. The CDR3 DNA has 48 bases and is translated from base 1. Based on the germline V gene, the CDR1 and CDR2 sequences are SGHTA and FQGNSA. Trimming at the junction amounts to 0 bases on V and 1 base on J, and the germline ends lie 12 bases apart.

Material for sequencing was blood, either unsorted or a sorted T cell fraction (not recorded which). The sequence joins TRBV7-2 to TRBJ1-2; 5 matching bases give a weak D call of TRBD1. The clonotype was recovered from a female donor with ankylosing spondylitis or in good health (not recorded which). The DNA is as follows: TGTGCCAGCAGCTTAGCCACCACAGGTTTTAACTATGGCTACACCTTC. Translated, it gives CASSLATTGFNYGYTF.